These 30 T cell receptor beta chains originate from one sample sequenced in a study of blood T cell repertoires in COVID-19. Profiled with immunoSEQ multiplex PCR; TCRdb holds only in-frame clones, not every one. The table has about 120,000 clones, around 68% seen once; the top ten hold around 8%. The sample comprised peripheral blood. These receptors were obtained from a woman aged 55 to 70 with acute or convalescent COVID-19.

V and J are TRBV30 and TRBJ1-3, with D possibly matching TRBD1 (5 bases). Germline CDR1 and CDR2: GTSNPN and SVGIG (reference sequence). The V gene lost 1 base and the J gene lost 0 bases, with 10 bases spanning the gap. The CDR3 covers 15 residues. The CDR3: CAWSDMGGSGNTIYF. In DNA, the CDR3 is TGTGCCTGGAGTGATATGGGGGGCTCTGGAAACACCATATATTTT.

The chain employs TRBV10-2 and TRBJ2-1; TRBD2 might be the D (6 bases). In germline, CDR1 is WSHSY, CDR2 SAAADI. V was shortened by 8 bases and J by 9 bases, with 14 bases between the two germline ends. CDR3 length: 12 residues. CDR3 DNA sequence: TGCGCCAGCGTTCGGGACTTGGGTGAGCAGTTCTTC. Its protein is CASVRDLGEQFF.

The rearrangement joins TRBV7-2 to TRBJ2-5, with D maybe TRBD1 (7 bases). Germline loops: CDR1 SGHTA, CDR2 FQGNSA. This CDR3 region has 16 residues. Trimming removed 2 bases from V and 1 base from J, with 14 bases in between. The CDR3 bases are TGTGCCAGCAGCTTACGCGGGGACAGCCCCCAAGAGACCCAGTACTTC. Translation: CASSLRGDSPQETQYF.

The rearrangement joins TRBV6-5 to TRBJ2-3, with TRBD2 identical over 9 bases. CDR1 is MNHEY and CDR2 is SVGAGI in the germline V gene. The J segment lost 2 bases and the V segment lost 8 bases, leaving 5 bases of the junction unmatched. The CDR3 is 14 residues long. In DNA form, the CDR3 reads TGTGCCAGCTACGAGCGGGGGGCCACAGATACGCAGTATTTT. Amino acid sequence: CASYERGATDTQYF.

The chain combines TRBV25-1 with TRBJ2-5; 8 positions match TRBD2. Germline lookup yields CDR1 MGHDK and CDR2 SYGVNS. The CDR3 contains 15 residues. J was trimmed by 4 bases and V by 1 base; bases with no gene match: 5. The CDR3 bases are TGTGCCAGCAGTGAATTTCGAGCGGGGGCAGAGACCCAGTACTTC. Encoded protein: CASSEFRAGAETQYF.

The chain recombines TRBV18 with TRBJ1-6, with D possibly being TRBD1 (6 bases). V gave up 2 bases and J gave up 8 bases, with 13 bases separating them. Looked up from germline, CDR1 is KGHSH and CDR2 is LQKENI. This CDR3 comprises 15 residues. In nucleotides, the CDR3 is TGTGCCAGCTCACCAAAGGCGGGGGCTGATTCACCCCTCCACTTT. It encodes CASSPKAGADSPLHF.

This chain links TRBV19 with TRBJ1-6; 8 nucleotides align to TRBD1. The CDR3 consists of 16 residues. The J segment lost 10 bases and the V segment lost 5 bases, leaving 13 bases of the junction unmatched. The germline gives CDR1 LNHDA, CDR2 SQIVND (reference sequence). The CDR3 DNA reads as TGTGCCAGTAGTCTACTCCAATCGGGGACAGGATCACCCCTCCACTTT. It encodes CASSLLQSGTGSPLHF.

The V gene is TRBV16, the J gene TRBJ2-3; 9 nucleotides match TRBD1. V lost 2 bases to trimming and J lost 0 bases; unmatched junction nucleotides: 0. Germline CDR1 reads KGHSY; CDR2 reads FQNENV. There are 15 residues in the CDR3. CDR3 sequence: CASSQGTGSTDTQYF. The CDR3 coding sequence is TGTGCCAGCAGCCAAGGGACAGGGAGCACAGATACGCAGTATTTT.

The chain links TRBV15 to TRBJ2-7, with 7 bases that match TRBD1. Germline V gene sequence: CDR1 LNHNV, CDR2 YYDKDF (reference sequence). The V gene end was trimmed by 0 bases and the J gene end by 4 bases; junction bases not matched to a gene: 6. This CDR3 has 15 residues. DNA for the CDR3: TGTGCCACCAGCAGAGAACCGGGACAGATATACGAGCAGTACTTC. It is translated as CATSREPGQIYEQYF.

This clone was counted only a few times. The V call is TRBV5-1, the J call TRBJ2-5, with 8 bases that match TRBD1. Germline lookup yields CDR1 SGHRS and CDR2 YFSETQ. This CDR3 comprises 14 residues. Trimming at V came to 0 bases and at J to 5 bases, leaving 3 bases not matched to a gene. The CDR3 DNA sequence: TGCGCCAGCAGCTTGGCCAGACAGGGGGAGACCCAGTACTTC. Amino acid sequence: CASSLARQGETQYF.

The sample holds a few counts of this clone. The CDR3, as DNA: TGTGCCAGTAGTCCACCACAGGGGGCGACTGAAGCTTTCTTT. This gives the protein CASSPPQGATEAFF. The genes are TRBV19 and TRBJ1-1; 9 bases line up with TRBD1. The V and J ends lost 5 bases and 5 bases, in that order; junction bases with no gene match: 6. The CDR3 has 14 residues. Germline V lookup: CDR1 LNHDA, CDR2 SQIVND (reference sequence).

This chain uses TRBV25-1 with TRBJ1-4; a possible D gene is TRBD1 (6 bases). The germline CDR1 and CDR2 sequences are MGHDK and SYGVNS. CDR3 length: 15 residues. Deletions cut 4 bases from V and 1 base from J, with 10 bases between. The CDR3 coding sequence is TGTGCCAGCAGTGCGAGGACAGTAACTAATGAAAAACTGTTTTTT. Translated, it gives CASSARTVTNEKLFF.

The CDR3 is CASSERGIGGYTF. Written as DNA, the CDR3 is TGTGCCAGCAGTGAGCGGGGGATTGGGGGCTACACCTTC. The rearrangement joins TRBV2 to TRBJ1-2, with D maybe TRBD1 (5 bases). CDR3 size: 13 residues. V was clipped by 3 bases and J by 8 bases, with 13 bases between them. The germline CDR1 and CDR2 sequences are SNHLY and FYNNEI.

This sequence joins TRBV7-8 and TRBJ1-5; weak D call: TRBD1 (6 bases). The CDR3 runs to 14 residues. Deletions cut 2 bases from V and 4 bases from J, with 9 bases between. Germline lookup yields CDR1 SGHVS and CDR2 FQNEAQ. The CDR3 DNA reads as TGTGCCAGCAGCTTATTGACAGGTAATCAGCCCCAGCATTTT. This encodes CASSLLTGNQPQHF. Full variable domain (outside the CDR3, taken from reference TRBV7-8 and TRBJ1-5): GAGVSQSPRYKVAKRGQDVALRCDPISGHVSLFWYQQALGQGPEFLTYFQNEAQLDKSGLPSDRFFAERPEGSVSTLKIQRTQQEDSAVYLCASSLLTGNQPQHFGDGTRLSIL.

The chain joins TRBV29-1 to TRBJ1-5; 7 bases map to TRBD1. V lost 5 bases and J lost 6; bases outside the gene matches: 7. The CDR3 is made up of 13 amino acids. Germline V gene sequence: CDR1 SQVTM, CDR2 ANQGSEA. The DNA for the CDR3 is TGCAGCGTTAAAGTCCGGACAGGTCAGCCCCAGCATTTT. This sequence encodes CSVKVRTGQPQHF.

The V gene is TRBV28, the J gene TRBJ1-1; TRBD1 might be the D (5 bases). Germline V lookup: CDR1 MDHEN, CDR2 SYDVKM. Trimming stripped 4 bases from V and 3 bases from J, with 15 bases between. This CDR3 has 15 amino acids. The CDR3 sequence is CASSSSQGGYTEAFF. The CDR3 nucleotides read TGTGCCAGCAGTTCTTCTCAGGGAGGGTACACTGAAGCTTTCTTT.

The V gene is TRBV24-1, the J gene TRBJ2-5; 7 bases align to TRBD2. The CDR3 covers 16 residues. J was trimmed by 1 base and V by 3 bases; bases with no gene match: 7. The germline gives CDR1 KGHDR, CDR2 SFDVKD. CDR3 sequence (DNA): TGTGCCACCAGTGATAGGGGCGGGGGATCCCAAGAGACCCAGTACTTC. Translating gives CATSDRGGGSQETQYF.

V gene TRBV5-1 combines with J gene TRBJ1-2, with unresolved D. Trimming cost V 1 base and J 0 bases, with 7 bases left between them. The CDR3 covers 14 residues. The germline CDR1 and CDR2 sequences are SGHRS and YFSETQ. CDR3 loop: CASSLFQSNYGYTF. CDR3 in DNA: TGCGCCAGCAGCTTGTTCCAGTCTAACTATGGCTACACCTTC.

The chain links TRBV6-5 to TRBJ2-6; D possibly corresponds to TRBD1 (6 bases). Germline V gene sequence: CDR1 MNHEY, CDR2 SVGAGI. V lost 6 bases to trimming and J lost 2 bases, with 11 bases between them. CDR3 length: 15 amino acids. CDR3 DNA: TGTGCCAGCAGAGCCCCAGGGGCTGGGGCCAACGTCCTGACTTTC. Amino acid sequence: CASRAPGAGANVLTF.

The chain carries TRBV10-1 and TRBJ2-5; TRBD1 agrees at 7 bases. Germline V CDR1 and CDR2: WNHNN, SYGVQD (reference sequence). This CDR3 is built from 15 residues. Losses at the gene ends were 0 bases for V and 4 bases for J; bases not matched to a gene: 5. CDR3 coding DNA: TGCGCCAGCAGTGAGTCCAGGACAGGAGGAGAGACCCAGTACTTC. Amino acids: CASSESRTGGETQYF.

At least ten counts were recorded for this clone. V and J are TRBV6-5 and TRBJ1-3; D may be TRBD1 (5 bases). CDR3 length: 13 residues. V lost 8 bases to trimming and J lost 9 bases, with 17 bases between them. The germline V gene encodes CDR1 MNHEY and CDR2 SVGAGI. CDR3 in DNA: TGTGCCAGCGAGGGACCCCGGGGGAGCACCATATATTTT. Amino acid sequence: CASEGPRGSTIYF.

The V and J genes are TRBV24-1 and TRBJ1-4, with 7 bases aligning to TRBD1. The germline V gene encodes CDR1 KGHDR and CDR2 SFDVKD. The V gene end was trimmed by 2 bases and the J gene end by 5 bases; junction bases not matched to a gene: 4. The CDR3 runs 15 residues. The CDR3 spells CATSDSGTENEKLFF. The CDR3 DNA sequence: TGTGCCACCAGTGATTCCGGGACAGAGAATGAAAAACTGTTTTTT.

The chain employs TRBV7-2 and TRBJ1-1; no reliable D call. V dropped 4 bases and J dropped 6 bases, with 12 bases sitting between them. The CDR3 length is 13 residues. The germline gives CDR1 SGHTA, CDR2 FQGNSA. The CDR3 sequence is CASSSQRASEAFF. CDR3 DNA sequence: TGTGCCAGCAGCTCCCAACGCGCCTCTGAAGCTTTCTTT. Together with reference TRBV7-2 and TRBJ1-1, the CDR3 gives the full variable domain: GAGVSQSPSNKVTEKGKDVELRCDPISGHTALYWYRQSLGQGLEFLIYFQGNSAPDKSGLPSDRFSAERTGGSVSTLTIQRTQQEDSAVYLCASSSQRASEAFFGQGTRLTVV.

In its sample, this clone was seen a few times. This chain joins TRBV5-1 and TRBJ1-5; 7 positions match TRBD1. This CDR3 has 14 residues. Germline CDR1 SGHRS, CDR2 YFSETQ. With V trimmed by 4 bases and J by 7 bases, 8 bases remained unmatched. The CDR3 region is CASSPGAGGQPQHF. CDR3 DNA sequence: TGCGCCAGCAGCCCCGGCGCAGGGGGGCAGCCCCAGCATTTT.

The chain couples TRBV4-3 to TRBJ1-5; no firm D call. Trimming took off 1 base at V and 1 base at J, with 8 bases between the two ends. Looked up from germline, CDR1 is LGHNA and CDR2 is YSLEER. The CDR3 spans 15 residues. CDR3 sequence: CASSQARSSNQPQHF. The CDR3 coding sequence is TGCGCCAGCAGCCAAGCCAGGTCAAGCAATCAGCCCCAGCATTTT.

The genes are TRBV19 and TRBJ2-1, with 7 bases fitting TRBD1. V lost 5 bases to trimming and J lost 7 bases; unmatched junction nucleotides: 11. Germline V CDR1 and CDR2: LNHDA, SQIVND (reference sequence). The CDR3 has 15 residues. The CDR3 region has the DNA TGTGCCAGTAGTGTCTCCTCGGGACAGCCTAATGAGCAGTTCTTC. Translating gives CASSVSSGQPNEQFF.

CDR3 sequence reads: CASSLSGGAYNEQFF. In DNA form, the CDR3 reads TGTGCCAGCAGCCTTAGCGGGGGGGCCTACAATGAGCAGTTCTTC. V gene TRBV2 combines with J gene TRBJ2-1; 11 bases align to TRBD2. Trimming removed 6 bases from V and 2 bases from J; junction bases left unmatched: 3. The CDR3 loop spans 15 amino acids. Per the germline V gene, CDR1 is SNHLY and CDR2 is FYNNEI.

A remark on this clone: The same CDR3 arises from other DNA sequences in this sample as well. The chain uses TRBV6-1 and TRBJ2-5; D not resolved. V lost 0 bases, J lost 4 bases, and 3 bases lay in between. From germline, CDR1 is MNHNS and CDR2 SASEGT. The length of the CDR3 is 12 residues. The CDR3: CASSEARETQYF. The CDR3 DNA sequence: TGTGCCAGCAGTGAAGCGAGAGAGACCCAGTACTTC.

This clone was found a few times. The chain couples TRBV9 to TRBJ1-5, with 7 bases aligning to TRBD1. Unmatched junction bases numbered 4, after V lost 4 bases and J lost 6 bases. CDR1 and CDR2 (germline): SGDLS, YYNGEE. This CDR3 contains 13 residues. Here the CDR3 reads CASSIRTGQPQHF. Written as DNA, the CDR3 is TGTGCCAGCAGCATCCGGACAGGTCAGCCCCAGCATTTT. Variable domain in full (rest from reference TRBV9 and TRBJ1-5): DSGVTQTPKHLITATGQRVTLRCSPRSGDLSVYWYQQSLDQGLQFLIQYYNGEERAKGNILERFSAQQFPDLHSELNLSSLELGDSALYFCASSIRTGQPQHFGDGTRLSIL.

This clone has only one observation. This chain connects TRBV4-3 to TRBJ1-1; D is ambiguous. V lost 3 bases and J lost 4, with 12 bases in between. This CDR3 is 14 amino acids long. The V gene's germline CDR1 is LGHNA and CDR2 YSLEER. For the CDR3, the DNA is TGCGCCAGCAGCCAGAGCTACGGTGGCACTGAAGCTTTCTTT. Translating it yields CASSQSYGGTEAFF.